The sequence of this TCR beta chain was determined in a study of blood T cell repertoires in COVID-19. Germline CDR1 reads LGHNA; CDR2 reads YSLEER. J was trimmed by 5 bases and V by 1 base; bases with no gene match: 10. CDR3 length: 17 amino acids. Method: immunoSEQ multiplex PCR; TCRdb's copy keeps in-frame clones and lacks some. This sample carries 130,000 to 150,000 clones, approximately 86% of them seen once, and the ten largest clones take about 3.2%. This chain links TRBV4-3 with TRBJ1-4, with 7 bases fitting TRBD1. The receptor's source is a woman aged 40 to 50 with active or convalescent COVID-19. Sequences were obtained from peripheral blood. The CDR3 sequence is CASSQAFTGVKNEKLFF. The DNA of the CDR3 is TGCGCCAGCAGCCAAGCCTTCACAGGGGTAAAGAATGAAAAACTGTTTTTT.